This TCR beta chain was identified during a study of CD8+ T cells in alopecia areata. Study summary: The investigators scored severity in treated patients by the percentage of affected scalp area.

Study-wide findings and caveats: Many expanded lesional clones persisted in scalp and blood during tofacitinib.

A note on this clone: No antigen is known for it.

Regarding treatment: oral pan-JAK inhibitor, 5-10 mg twice daily. RNA extraction and reverse transcription yielded cDNA as sequencing template. Only in-frame clones appear in the TCRdb table, and some are missing; sequencing was by immunoSEQ multiplex PCR. The sample yields 200,000 to 250,000 clones, under 70% seen once. This material consisted of CD4+ T cells sorted from blood, taken at week 4, from a patient treated with tofacitinib. This clonotype was sampled from a human donor with alopecia areata.

The chain's CDR3 is CASSVEARMNTEAFF. The CDR3 nucleotides read TGCGCCAGCAGCGTCGAAGCTAGAATGAACACTGAAGCTTTCTTT. The gene calls are TRBV5-1 and TRBJ1-1; D remains unclear. Germline CDR1 SGHRS, CDR2 YFSETQ. This CDR3 has 15 residues. The ends were cut back, 4 bases at V and 0 bases at J, with 13 bases in the middle.